Presented here are 18 T cell receptor beta chains from one specimen sequenced in a study of blood T cell repertoires in COVID-19. Some clones are missing from TCRdb's copy, which holds only in-frame ones; the method was immunoSEQ multiplex PCR. Found here are roughly 180,000 clones, about three quarters of them singletons; the top ten hold around 11%. The sample comprised peripheral blood. All receptors derive from a woman of 80 years or more with COVID-19, enrolled during active disease.

The V and J genes are TRBV14 and TRBJ2-7, with 10 bases identical to TRBD1. Germline values: CDR1 SGHDN, CDR2 FVKESK. This CDR3 comprises 16 residues. Losses at the gene ends were 4 bases for V and 3 bases for J; bases not matched to a gene: 9. As DNA, the CDR3 is TGTGCCAGCAGCCCGCACCTACGGACAGGGGGCTACGAGCAGTACTTC. Amino acids: CASSPHLRTGGYEQYF.

This clone was counted a few times. The V call is TRBV3-1 (or the pseudogene TRBV3-2), the J call TRBJ1-4, with 9 bases lining up with TRBD1. Germline V CDR1 and CDR2: LGHDT, YNNKEL (reference sequence). The CDR3 is 14 amino acids. V was clipped by 4 bases and J by 3 bases; unmatched bases: 0. The CDR3: CASSRQGANEKLFF. CDR3 DNA: TGTGCCAGCAGCCGACAGGGGGCTAATGAAAAACTGTTTTTT.

The chain carries TRBV28 and TRBJ2-7, with 12 bases fitting TRBD2. Germline CDR1 and CDR2: MDHEN and SYDVKM. The CDR3 contains 16 residues. The junction had 7 bases not matched to a gene; V was cut back by 3 bases and J by 4 bases. Written as DNA, the CDR3 is TGTGCCAGCAGTTTGGAGACTAGCGGGAGTTATTACGAGCAGTACTTC. Protein: CASSLETSGSYYEQYF.

This chain connects TRBV27 to TRBJ1-2; D possibly corresponds to TRBD1 (6 bases). From germline, CDR1 is MNHEY and CDR2 SMNVEV (reference sequence). The V end lost 2 bases, the J end lost 5 bases, and 21 bases lay between the germline ends. The CDR3 contains 17 residues. The CDR3 loop reads CASSLDSRGRGPYGYTF. CDR3 sequence (DNA): TGTGCCAGCAGTTTAGATTCCAGGGGAAGGGGCCCGTATGGCTACACCTTC.

The chain is built from TRBV5-6 and TRBJ2-1; tentative D call: TRBD2 (5 bases). Trimming pared 0 bases from V and 8 bases from J, leaving 12 bases between. The CDR3 is 14 residues long. Germline V CDR1 and CDR2: SGHDT, YYEEEE. Here the CDR3 DNA reads TGTGCCAGCAGCTTGGCCAGGCTAGCCGATGAGCAGTTCTTC. This codes for CASSLARLADEQFF.

The chain combines TRBV5-1 with TRBJ2-3, with 11 bases fitting TRBD2. The CDR3 sequence is 15 residues long. Germline trimming cut 2 bases from V and 6 bases from J; bases unmatched to any gene: 5. The germline gives CDR1 SGHRS, CDR2 YFSETQ. The DNA of the CDR3 is TGCGCCAGCAGCTTCTCTAGCGGGAGGTCTGATACGCAGTATTTT. Translated: CASSFSSGRSDTQYF. The entire variable domain, with the rest obtained from reference TRBV5-1 and TRBJ2-3, is as follows: KAGVTQTPRYLIKTRGQQVTLSCSPISGHRSVSWYQQTPGQGLQFLFEYFSETQRNKGNFPGRFSGRQFSNSRSEMNVSTLELGDSALYLCASSFSSGRSDTQYFGPGTRLTVL.

The chain couples TRBV7-2 to TRBJ1-2; 8 positions agree with TRBD1. The CDR3 is made up of 17 amino acids. The trim removed 1 base at V and 3 bases at J, leaving 10 bases unmatched. Germline V lookup: CDR1 SGHTA, CDR2 FQGNSA. CDR3 DNA sequence: TGTGCCAGCAGCTTAGTAGGACAGGGTGGGGTTGACTATGGCTACACCTTC. Its translation: CASSLVGQGGVDYGYTF.

This clone was observed a few times. The genes are TRBV2 and TRBJ1-2, with 10 bases that match TRBD1. From germline, CDR1 is SNHLY and CDR2 FYNNEI. The J segment lost 6 bases and the V segment lost 6 bases, leaving 1 base of the junction unmatched. The CDR3 is made up of 12 amino acids. The CDR3 DNA is TGTGCCAGCAGAGGACAGGGGGATGGCTACACCTTC. Protein product: CASRGQGDGYTF.

A few counts support this clone. This rearrangement joins TRBV7-2 to TRBJ2-7; 7 bases align to TRBD1. Germline-derived CDR1 and CDR2 are SGHTA and FQGNSA. The CDR3 contains 13 residues. With V trimmed by 4 bases and J by 3 bases, 3 bases remained unmatched. CDR3 DNA: TGTGCCAGCAGCTCCGGACAGGACTACGAGCAGTACTTC. Protein product: CASSSGQDYEQYF.

The chain recombines TRBV11-3 with TRBJ1-1; tentative D call: TRBD1 (5 bases). The germline V and J ends were trimmed by 0 bases and 4 bases, with 9 bases remaining between them. The germline CDR1 and CDR2 sequences are SGHNT and YENEEA. The CDR3 sequence is 14 residues long. The DNA of the CDR3 is TGTGCCAGCAGCTTAGAGCGGGGGGGCACTGAAGCTTTCTTT. This gives the protein CASSLERGGTEAFF.

The chain employs TRBV10-3 and TRBJ2-7, with a tentative D call TRBD2 (5 bases). CDR3 length equals 14 residues. Germline V gene sequence: CDR1 ENHRY, CDR2 SYGVKD. Trimming took 6 bases from V and 2 from J, leaving 14 bases between them. CDR3 sequence reads: CAISQSGGTYEQYF. CDR3 sequence (DNA): TGTGCCATCAGCCAGAGCGGCGGTACCTACGAGCAGTACTTC.

The genes are TRBV3-1 (or the pseudogene TRBV3-2) and TRBJ1-6; D not certain. With 0 bases removed from V and 4 bases from J, the gap between germline ends came to 10 bases. CDR1 is LGHDT, CDR2 YNNKEL, per germline (reference sequence). The CDR3 spans 16 residues. The CDR3 loop is CASSQESAGYNSPLHF. CDR3 sequence (DNA): TGTGCCAGCAGCCAAGAATCGGCAGGTTATAATTCACCCCTCCACTTT.

The chain combines TRBV11-3 with TRBJ2-2; 7 positions agree with TRBD2. The CDR3 length is 19 residues. With V trimmed by 4 bases and J by 2 bases, 16 bases remained unmatched. Germline-derived CDR1 and CDR2 are SGHNT and YENEEA. CDR3 DNA: TGTGCCAGCAGCTACACAGAAGGGCTAGCGGAGGTAAACACCGGGGAGCTGTTTTTT. Its protein product is CASSYTEGLAEVNTGELFF.

V gene TRBV19 combines with J gene TRBJ2-7; 8 nucleotides match TRBD1. The germline V gene has CDR1 LNHDA and CDR2 SQIVND (reference sequence). Trimming cost V 7 bases and J 4 bases; bases outside gene matches: 3. CDR3 size: 12 residues. CDR3 residues: CASTGQGYEQYF. The DNA for the CDR3 is TGTGCCAGTACCGGACAGGGTTACGAGCAGTACTTC.

The J gene is TRBJ2-7, the V gene TRBV4-1; TRBD2 might be the D (5 bases). Germline assignment: CDR1 MGHRA and CDR2 YSYEKL. The CDR3 loop spans 13 amino acids. V was trimmed by 0 bases and J by 8 bases, leaving 11 bases between them. CDR3: CASSQDGAAQQYF. CDR3 sequence (DNA): TGCGCCAGCAGCCAAGATGGAGCGGCTCAGCAGTACTTC.

DNA of the CDR3: TGTGCCAGCAGCTTAGGGGGACAGGGGAGATACGAGCAGTACTTC. Translation: CASSLGGQGRYEQYF. The rearrangement joins TRBV13 to TRBJ2-7, with TRBD1 matching over 10 bases. Germline loops: CDR1 PRHDT, CDR2 FYEKMQ (reference sequence). CDR3 length: 15 residues. J lost 4 bases, V lost 0 bases, and 3 bases had no gene match.

The gene calls are TRBV5-6 and TRBJ2-7, with a tentative D call TRBD1 (5 bases). This CDR3 is built from 15 residues. Per the germline V gene, CDR1 is SGHDT and CDR2 is YYEEEE. V gave up 0 bases and J gave up 2 bases, with 12 bases separating them. This chain's CDR3 is CASSLAGQETYEQYF. The CDR3 DNA reads TGTGCCAGCAGCTTGGCCGGACAAGAAACCTACGAGCAGTACTTC.

In its sample, this clone was seen once. The V call is TRBV6-2 or TRBV6-3, the J call TRBJ2-1; no firm D call. V was cut by 0 bases and J by 8 bases, with 8 bases left in between. In germline, CDR1 is MNHEY, CDR2 SVGEGT. The CDR3 runs to 13 residues. Here the CDR3 DNA reads TGTGCCAGCAGTTACTCGGCAATTCATGAGCAGTTCTTC. The encoded protein is CASSYSAIHEQFF.